What follows is one T cell receptor (beta chain) and its context. Its antigen is not known. The data derive from a study of long-term antiretroviral therapy in people with HIV. immunoSEQ v3.0 was run at survey level. Here immunoSEQ multiplex PCR was the method, and the copy in TCRdb shows in-frame clones only, minus some. This sample yields about 27,000 clones, of which approximately 80% are seen a single time; approximately 8.3% belongs to the top ten. Broader study findings: Researchers lacked any data on ART adherence, viral resistance or therapy changes. Clones expanded before ART dominated the repertoire at all time points.

Every one of the donors gave at least one pre-ART PBMC sample and at least two post-ART PBMC samples. The sequence was collected from a man aged 35 to 55 with HIV. Sequenced material: unsorted PBMCs, taken 3 years after starting antiretroviral therapy.

Here the CDR3 reads CAISESGGSEQYF. The CDR3 DNA reads as TGTGCCATCAGTGAGTCGGGGGGCTCCGAGCAGTACTTC. The J gene is TRBJ2-7, the V gene TRBV10-3, with D perhaps being TRBD1 or TRBD2 (6 bases each). This CDR3 spans 13 amino acids. V dropped 0 bases and J dropped 6 bases, with 9 bases sitting between them. Germline-derived CDR1 and CDR2 are ENHRY and SYGVKD.